This record covers a single TCR beta chain. Its antigen is not known. V lost 4 bases and J lost 5; bases outside the gene matches: 7. This CDR3 is 16 amino acids long. Germline lookup yields CDR1 SGHNT and CDR2 YYREEE (reference sequence). The sample is drawn from a study of cytotoxic CD8 clonotypes in ibrutinib-treated CLL. In the study overall: Responses comprised around 24 partial and 2 complete; at median about 68 months, roughly 15 remained remitted and some twelve progressed.

Study results and caveats: Pretreatment clonality was elevated relative to age-matched healthy donors and paralleled circulating CD8+ T-cell counts.

Measured with immunoSEQ multiplex PCR; TCRdb has only the in-frame clones, and not every one. The sample carries about 24,000 clones, approximately 81% recorded once. The J gene is TRBJ2-3, the V gene TRBV5-4; 13 bases match TRBD2. The clonotype originates from a human donor with chronic lymphocytic leukemia. The sample in question was PBMCs, obtained before ibrutinib treatment. CDR3 bases: TGTGCCAGCAGCCCCGGACTAGCGGGAGCAATAGATACGCAGTATTTT. Amino acid sequence: CASSPGLAGAIDTQYF.